This section outlines one TCR beta chain sequence together with its context. Its antigen specificity is not known. Base qualities are not recorded, but no much larger clone differs from it by a single base. The data are from a study of CD8 T cells in Susac syndrome (dated by TCRdb to between 2019 and 2020). For context, the study as a whole: Among the Susac syndrome patients who were sequenced, clinically active disease was present in more than 5 and clinical remission was observed in fewer than ten. Susac syndrome patients were therapy-naive, on corticosteroids (some also receiving IVIg), or on IVIg alone at blood withdrawal. Whether CD8+ T cell activation and differentiation in Susac syndrome was antigen driven was tested using repertoire sequencing. CD8+ T cell repertoire clonality was compared between approximately 12 healthy donors, approximately 14 Susac syndrome patients and 15 multiple sclerosis patients.

RNA was extracted using the RNeasy kit, and roughly 0.45 to 1 ug of the RNA was reverse transcribed with random hexamers. TCR beta CDR3 regions were amplified with the immunoSEQ multiplex PCR assay covering 54 Vbeta and 13 Jbeta segments. Bias from PCR amplification was corrected by using a synthetic template baseline for primer optimization and for computational correction. In the source study's methods: Reads were annotated to V, D and J genes per IMGT and analyzed with immunoSEQ Analyzer, keeping only productive sequences. Clonality was computed as one minus Shannon entropy normalized by log2 of the number of productive unique sequences. For each patient and control, public and private clones were evaluated within the 100 most prevalent clones. Clones were defined as Susac-specific if absent from the healthy and MS cohorts, from 1052 published viral clones and from other ImmuneACCESS disease sequences. TCRdb redid the processing of the public reads, applying fastp at Q25 and MiXCR, and retained in-frame beta chains. A single entry per CDR3 protein holds the most common genes and DNA from its merged rows. The V and J calls and clone size are TCRdb's, not the authors'. The table for this sample lists about 120,000 distinct CDR3 sequences; around 94% of them were counted only once. Around 0.2% of the sample is held by the ten biggest clonotypes.

V and J are trimmed by 0 bases and 5 bases, and the gene matches miss 8 bases of the junction. There are 17 amino acids in the CDR3, from cysteine to phenylalanine inclusive. Solely the CDR3 DNA is kept, with 51 bases framed from the first base. High-throughput TCR beta sequencing profiled peripheral blood CD8+ and CD4+ T cells from healthy donors, Susac syndrome patients and multiple sclerosis patients. The Susac syndrome patients fulfilled recently defined diagnostic criteria for either definite or probable disease. Bulk CD8+ and CD4+ T cells were purified by magnetic negative isolation, whereas CD8+ TEMRA cells were enriched by FACS. Blood was drawn into EDTA tubes, processed within 24 hours, and PBMCs were isolated by density gradient centrifugation. PBMCs destined for TCR sequencing were cryopreserved in liquid nitrogen and later thawed in a 37 °C water bath. The sorted or isolated CD4+, CD8+ and CD8+ TEMRA cells had a purity of 90% or higher.

General conclusions and limits of the study: Looking at Susac-specific public clones, the researchers identified fewer than 20 in the total CD8+ repertoire and roughly 5 in the CD8+ TEMRA repertoire. The number of individuals in the TCR sequencing and HLA analysis was acknowledged as relatively small. Clonal expansion was observed in Susac syndrome CD8+ repertoires, with the highest expansion in CD8+ TEMRA cells and greater expansion in clinically active than in remitting patients.

This sequence originates from a human donor with Susac syndrome. The chain employs TRBV23-1 and TRBJ1-1; TRBD1 lines up with 11 middle nucleotides. TRBV23-1 is identified as an open reading frame with a role that is uncertain. Material: CD8+ T cells from PBMCs. The DNA sequence follows: TGCGCCAGCAGTCAATCCCTGGACAGGGGGCAAGGAACTGAAGCTTTCTTT. It translates to CASSQSLDRGQGTEAFF.